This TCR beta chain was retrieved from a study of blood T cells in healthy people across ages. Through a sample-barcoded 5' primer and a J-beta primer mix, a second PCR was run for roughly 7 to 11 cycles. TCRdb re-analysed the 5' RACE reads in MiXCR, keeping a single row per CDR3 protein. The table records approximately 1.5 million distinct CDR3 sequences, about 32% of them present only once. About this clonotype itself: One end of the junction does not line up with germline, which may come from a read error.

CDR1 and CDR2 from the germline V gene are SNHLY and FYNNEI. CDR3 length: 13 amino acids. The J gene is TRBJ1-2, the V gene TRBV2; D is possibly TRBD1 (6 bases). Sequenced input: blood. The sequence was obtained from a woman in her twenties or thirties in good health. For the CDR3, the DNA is TGTGTCAGCAGAGCACAGGGCGACTATGGCTACACCTTC. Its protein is CVSRAQGDYGYTF.